The 30 T cell receptor beta chains below were found in one sample sequenced in a study of blood T cell repertoires in COVID-19. Libraries were prepared by immunoSEQ multiplex PCR; TCRdb keeps only in-frame clonotypes and omits some of them. The sample lists hundreds of thousands of clones, roughly 80% occurring once. Specimen: PBMCs or T cells enriched from blood (not recorded which). These TCRs come from a man aged 30-40 years with acute COVID-19.

J is TRBJ1-2 and V is TRBV24-1; TRBD1 might be the D (5 bases). The ends were cut back, 5 bases at V and 4 bases at J, with 10 bases in the middle. The CDR3 runs to 13 residues. Germline V gene sequence: CDR1 KGHDR, CDR2 SFDVKD. The CDR3 DNA sequence: TGTGCCACCAGTGTAGGAGACAGCTATGGCTACACCTTC. It translates to CATSVGDSYGYTF.

V usage is TRBV6-5 and J usage is TRBJ2-1, with 12 bases identical to TRBD1. The CDR3 has 14 amino acids. J gave up 12 bases and V 7 bases, and 10 bases lay outside the gene matches. Germline V CDR1 and CDR2: MNHEY, SVGAGI. For the CDR3, the DNA is TGTGCCAGCAAAGCCCGGGACAGGGGGCAAGGGCAGTTCTTC. It is translated as CASKARDRGQGQFF.

The chain combines TRBV6-4 with TRBJ1-1; no clear D gene. Germline loops: CDR1 MRHNA, CDR2 SNTAGT. V shed 5 bases and J shed 0 bases, with 7 bases lying between them. The CDR3 is made up of 13 amino acids. CDR3 DNA sequence: TGTGCCAGCAGTTCGGTCATGAACACTGAAGCTTTCTTT. Its protein product is CASSSVMNTEAFF.

Of note for this clone: One end of the junction varies from germline; a read error may be responsible. This chain connects TRBV5-1 to TRBJ1-2; tentatively, D is TRBD1 (5 bases). The CDR3 consists of 13 residues. CDR1 is SGHRS, CDR2 YFSETQ, per germline. This CDR3 is CASSFGGNYGYTF. CDR3 nucleotide sequence: TGTGCCAGCAGCTTTGGGGGGAACTATGGCTACACCTTC.

The chain combines TRBV29-1 with TRBJ1-2; a possible D gene is TRBD1 (6 bases). The CDR3 totals 12 residues. Germline values: CDR1 SQVTM, CDR2 ANQGSEA. V lost 7 bases and J 8 bases, leaving 17 bases between the germline ends. The CDR3 DNA follows: TGCAGCGCACGCCCGGAGACAGGAGGCTACACCTTC. It yields the protein CSARPETGGYTF.

V gene TRBV6-5 combines with J gene TRBJ1-6, with D tentatively TRBD1 (6 bases). Germline CDR1 and CDR2: MNHEY and SVGAGI. The germline V and J ends were trimmed by 6 bases and 5 bases, with 11 bases remaining between them. The CDR3 consists of 14 residues. The CDR3 bases are TGTGCCAGCAGAATAGGGGGAAATAATTCACCCCTCCACTTT. It yields the protein CASRIGGNNSPLHF.

The chain couples TRBV5-1 to TRBJ1-4, with 9 bases matching TRBD1. Per germline, CDR1 SGHRS and CDR2 YFSETQ. The CDR3 has 14 residues. With V trimmed by 5 bases and J by 7 bases, 6 bases remained unmatched. The CDR3 coding sequence is TGCGCCAGCAGAAAGGGGACAGGGAGTGAAAAACTGTTTTTT. The encoded protein is CASRKGTGSEKLFF.

For the CDR3, the DNA is TGTGCCAGCAGCTTGTCGTCCACCATATATTTT. Translation gives CASSLSSTIYF. The rearrangement links TRBV7-9 to TRBJ1-3; D ambiguous. V dropped 3 bases and J dropped 9 bases, with 6 bases sitting between them. CDR3 size: 11 residues. The germline gives CDR1 SEHNR, CDR2 FQNEAQ (reference sequence).

The J gene is TRBJ2-1, the V gene TRBV28; D remains ambiguous. The CDR3 extends over 13 amino acids. Germline values: CDR1 MDHEN, CDR2 SYDVKM. V was trimmed by 3 bases and J by 4 bases, leaving 7 bases between them. The CDR3 region has the DNA TGTGCCAGCAGTTTTAGTCTATACAATGAGCAGTTCTTC. Its protein is CASSFSLYNEQFF.

In this sample, this clone turned up a few times. The V call is TRBV19, the J call TRBJ1-5, with a weak D call TRBD1 (6 bases). Germline V CDR1 and CDR2: LNHDA, SQIVND (reference sequence). Trimming pared 4 bases from V and 1 base from J, leaving 11 bases between. The CDR3 loop spans 15 amino acids. DNA for the CDR3: TGTGCCAGTAGTAACAGGGATGTCAGCAATCAGCCCCAGCATTTT. It specifies CASSNRDVSNQPQHF.

The gene calls are TRBV9 and TRBJ2-2; 7 bases agree with TRBD1. CDR3 length: 15 amino acids. V was clipped by 3 bases and J by 4 bases; unmatched bases: 6. Germline lookup yields CDR1 SGDLS and CDR2 YYNGEE. CDR3 residues: CASSAGTESTGELFF. CDR3 DNA sequence: TGTGCCAGCAGCGCCGGGACAGAATCCACCGGGGAGCTGTTTTTT.

Note on this clone: The junction does not match germline at one end; this may be a read error. This sequence joins TRBV5-1 and TRBJ1-1, with D uncertain. The CDR3 loop spans 11 amino acids. The V gene's germline CDR1 is SGHRS and CDR2 YFSETQ. CDR3 amino acids: CVEPLNTEAFF. CDR3 coding DNA: TGTGTAGAACCTTTAAACACTGAAGCTTTCTTT.

V and J are TRBV5-1 and TRBJ2-3, with a possible D match to TRBD2 (5 bases). V was shortened by 5 bases and J by 7 bases, with 20 bases between the two germline ends. CDR3 length: 15 residues. The germline CDR1 and CDR2 sequences are SGHRS and YFSETQ. The chain's CDR3 is CASRPDTRGSNTQYF. The DNA for the CDR3 is TGCGCCAGCAGACCGGATACTAGAGGGTCAAATACGCAGTATTTT.

This clone occurred a few times. This rearrangement joins TRBV18 to TRBJ1-2; possibly TRBD1 for D (6 bases). V lost 1 base and J lost 2, with 14 bases in between. Germline V gene sequence: CDR1 KGHSH, CDR2 LQKENI. The CDR3 consists of 16 residues. This chain's CDR3 is CASSPRLTGENYGYTF. As DNA, the CDR3 is TGTGCCAGCTCACCACGCTTGACAGGCGAAAACTATGGCTACACCTTC.

V and J are TRBV2 and TRBJ1-5; D perhaps matches TRBD1 (5 bases). This CDR3 is 15 amino acids long. V was pared by 1 base and J by 3 bases, with 10 bases between. The germline V gene has CDR1 SNHLY and CDR2 FYNNEI. Here the CDR3 DNA reads TGTGCCAGCAGTGAAGACAGGTTCCTCAATCAGCCCCAGCATTTT. It is translated as CASSEDRFLNQPQHF.

This chain links TRBV19 with TRBJ2-5; D is undetermined. Trimming took 3 bases from V and 3 from J, leaving 14 bases between them. Germline assignment: CDR1 LNHDA and CDR2 SQIVND (reference sequence). The CDR3 extends over 15 amino acids. CDR3 residues: CASSIDGGREETQYF. CDR3 nucleotides: TGTGCCAGTAGTATCGACGGCGGCAGAGAAGAGACCCAGTACTTC. Supplemented by reference TRBV19 and TRBJ2-5, the full variable domain reads DGGITQSPKYLFRKEGQNVTLSCEQNLNHDAMYWYRQDPGQGLRLIYYSQIVNDFQKGDIAEGYSVSREKKESFPLTVTSAQKNPTAFYLCASSIDGGREETQYFGPGTRLLVL.

The genes are TRBV5-6 and TRBJ1-1; D unresolved. The V gene's germline CDR1 is SGHDT and CDR2 YYEEEE. V was shortened by 2 bases and J by 1 base, with 6 bases between the two germline ends. This CDR3 comprises 13 residues. CDR3 bases: TGTGCCAGCAGCTTCCCAGAGAACACTGAAGCTTTCTTT. It translates to CASSFPENTEAFF.

The gene calls are TRBV19 and TRBJ1-5; 8 nucleotides align to TRBD1. J was trimmed by 2 bases and V by 8 bases; bases with no gene match: 8. Germline loops: CDR1 LNHDA, CDR2 SQIVND (reference sequence). CDR3 length: 15 residues. CDR3 DNA sequence: TGTGCCAGTTTACCGGGACAGGTCCGCAATCAGCCCCAGCATTTT. Amino acids: CASLPGQVRNQPQHF.

A remark on this clone: The junction does not match germline at one end; this may be a read error. The V call is TRBV5-1, the J call TRBJ2-3, with TRBD2 as a possible D gene (6 bases). The CDR3 sequence is 14 residues long. Germline V gene sequence: CDR1 SGHRS, CDR2 YFSETQ. The chain's CDR3 is CASSLEGGPDTQYF. CDR3 DNA: TGTGCCAGCAGCTTGGAGGGAGGCCCAGATACGCAGTATTTT. Combining the CDR3 with reference TRBV5-1 and TRBJ2-3 gives the whole variable domain KAGVTQTPRYLIKTRGQQVTLSCSPISGHRSVSWYQQTPGQGLQFLFEYFSETQRNKGNFPGRFSGRQFSNSRSEMNVSTLELGDSALYLCASSLEGGPDTQYFGPGTRLTVL.

The chain links TRBV25-1 to TRBJ2-2; 7 nucleotides agree with TRBD2. Per the germline V gene, CDR1 is MGHDK and CDR2 is SYGVNS. V dropped 7 bases and J dropped 5; count of bases not matched to a gene: 7. CDR3 size: 14 residues. The CDR3 reads CASTGRESTGELFF. The CDR3, as DNA: TGTGCCAGCACTGGGAGGGAGAGTACCGGGGAGCTGTTTTTT.

The CDR3 bases are TGTGCCAGCAGCCAGGGGGATAAAGCGGGCCTAAGCACAGATACGCAGTATTTT. Protein: CASSQGDKAGLSTDTQYF. J is TRBJ2-3 and V is TRBV3-1 (or the pseudogene TRBV3-2), with D maybe TRBD2 (6 bases). The CDR3 totals 18 residues. The germline V and J ends were trimmed by 3 bases and 0 bases, with 19 bases remaining between them. Germline V CDR1 and CDR2: LGHDT, YNNKEL (reference sequence).

This chain uses TRBV5-5 with TRBJ1-4; no clear D gene. The CDR3 sequence is 13 residues long. CDR1 is SGHKS, CDR2 YYEKEE, per germline (reference sequence). V lost 1 base to trimming and J lost 10 bases, with 11 bases between them. This CDR3 is CASSLKEGGKLFF. DNA for the CDR3: TGTGCCAGCAGCTTGAAGGAGGGCGGAAAACTGTTTTTT.

J is TRBJ1-2 and V is TRBV30, with 7 positions matching TRBD1. The CDR3 extends over 15 amino acids. V lost 1 base, J lost 4 bases, and 9 bases stayed unmatched. Germline V lookup: CDR1 GTSNPN, CDR2 SVGIG (reference sequence). The CDR3 is CAWSETGARSYGYTF. CDR3 coding DNA: TGTGCCTGGAGTGAAACAGGGGCCAGAAGCTATGGCTACACCTTC.

The rearrangement joins TRBV10-3 to TRBJ2-5, with TRBD1 identical over 10 bases. V gave up 2 bases and J gave up 7 bases; unmatched junction bases: 13. The germline CDR1 and CDR2 sequences are ENHRY and SYGVKD. The CDR3 consists of 17 residues. The CDR3: CAISELSGTGATGTQYF. The CDR3, as DNA: TGTGCCATCAGTGAGCTTTCCGGGACAGGGGCCACCGGGACCCAGTACTTC.

The table lists this clone with a count of one. A junction boundary mismatches the germline segment, possibly from a read error. Additional DNA sequences in this sample encode the identical CDR3. CDR3 sequence: CASSYGQGGTEAFF. The CDR3 coding sequence is TGTGCCAGCAGCTACGGACAGGGCGGCACTGAAGCTTTCTTT. The genes are TRBV5-1 and TRBJ1-1, with 8 bases identical to TRBD1. The germline gives CDR1 SGHRS, CDR2 YFSETQ. The CDR3 is 14 residues long.

This clone was counted once. The gene calls are TRBV5-5 and TRBJ1-6, with 7 bases that match TRBD1. This CDR3 has 15 residues. The ends lost 0 bases at V and 7 bases at J; junction bases unmatched: 4. Germline CDR1 SGHKS, CDR2 YYEKEE (reference sequence). In DNA, the CDR3 is TGTGCCAGCAGCTTGGCCGGGACAGAGAATTCACCCCTCCACTTT. Translation gives CASSLAGTENSPLHF.

The V gene is TRBV29-1, the J gene TRBJ2-5, with D unresolved. This CDR3 has 11 amino acids. V was cut by 8 bases and J by 7 bases, with 14 bases left in between. Germline CDR1 SQVTM, CDR2 ANQGSEA. The CDR3 DNA follows: TGCAGCCTTTTGATTGACTGGACCCAGTACTTC. Translating it yields CSLLIDWTQYF.

This clone was observed a handful of times. The chain couples TRBV19 to TRBJ1-6; TRBD1 aligns across 11 bases. Looked up from germline, CDR1 is LNHDA and CDR2 is SQIVND (reference sequence). With 9 bases clipped from V and 7 bases from J, the junction kept 8 bases outside the gene matches. The CDR3 loop spans 15 amino acids. CDR3 region: CASRYGTGGNSPLHF. CDR3 sequence (DNA): TGTGCCAGCCGATACGGGACAGGGGGGAATTCACCCCTCCACTTT. The variable domain in full, with the rest retrieved from reference TRBV19 and TRBJ1-6, is DGGITQSPKYLFRKEGQNVTLSCEQNLNHDAMYWYRQDPGQGLRLIYYSQIVNDFQKGDIAEGYSVSREKKESFPLTVTSAQKNPTAFYLCASRYGTGGNSPLHFGNGTRLTVT.

This clone is a singleton in its sample. V gene TRBV18 combines with J gene TRBJ1-1; TRBD1 agrees at 7 bases. V trimming: 6 bases; J trimming: 1 base; junction bases outside the gene matches: 11. Germline lookup yields CDR1 KGHSH and CDR2 LQKENI. This CDR3 region has 16 residues. CDR3 bases: TGTGCCAGCTCGCCGCCGGTACAGGGGAAGAACACTGAAGCTTTCTTT. Translating it yields CASSPPVQGKNTEAFF.

This chain links TRBV14 with TRBJ2-2; TRBD2 is a possible D gene (5 bases). Germline CDR1 is SGHDN and CDR2 is FVKESK. The V end lost 6 bases, the J end lost 3 bases, and 11 bases lay between the germline ends. The CDR3 totals 14 residues. The CDR3 loop is CASSQDFYTGELFF. CDR3 DNA sequence: TGTGCCAGCAGTCAGGACTTTTACACCGGGGAGCTGTTTTTT. The full variable domain, its missing parts supplied by reference TRBV14 and TRBJ2-2, is EAGVTQFPSHSVIEKGQTVTLRCDPISGHDNLYWYRRVMGKEIKFLLHFVKESKQDESGMPNNRFLAERTGGTYSTLKVQPAELEDSGVYFCASSQDFYTGELFFGEGSRLTVL.